The TCR beta chain described here comes from a study of blood T cell repertoires in COVID-19. Across the study: Specimens from acute and convalescent COVID-19 originated in the United States, Italy and Spain. Sources were T cells, B-cell-depleted T cells, or PBMCs; the material itself was cDNA or gDNA.

Trimming took off 5 bases at V and 1 base at J, with 5 bases between the two ends. This CDR3 region has 13 residues. From germline, CDR1 is SNHLY and CDR2 FYNNEI. How the authors handled the data: The authors estimated nucleated cell counts from reference gene primer amplification. The method was immunoSEQ multiplex PCR; TCRdb's version includes in-frame clones alone and lacks a portion of them. For V, J and clone size, that table is used; D and trimming come from the DNA. Counted here are approximately 230,000 clones, approximately 79% occurring once; the ten biggest clones make up nearly 5%. This rearrangement joins TRBV2 to TRBJ2-2, with D tentatively TRBD1 (5 bases). The sequenced material came from peripheral blood. The source of this sequence is a woman of 80 years or more with active or convalescent COVID-19. The CDR3 spells CASSTGNTGELFF. CDR3 DNA sequence: TGTGCCAGCAGTACAGGGAACACCGGGGAGCTGTTTTTT.